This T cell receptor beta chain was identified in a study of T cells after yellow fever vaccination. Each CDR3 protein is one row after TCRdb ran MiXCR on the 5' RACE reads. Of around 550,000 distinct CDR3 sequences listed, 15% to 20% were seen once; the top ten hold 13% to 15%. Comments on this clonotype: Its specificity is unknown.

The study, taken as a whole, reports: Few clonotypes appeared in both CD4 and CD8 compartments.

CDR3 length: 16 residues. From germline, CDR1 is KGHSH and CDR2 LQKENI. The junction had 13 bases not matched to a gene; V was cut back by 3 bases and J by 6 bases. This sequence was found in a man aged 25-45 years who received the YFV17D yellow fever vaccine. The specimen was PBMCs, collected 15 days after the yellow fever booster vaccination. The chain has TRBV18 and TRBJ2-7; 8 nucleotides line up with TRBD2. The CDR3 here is CASSPAGREVTSEQYF. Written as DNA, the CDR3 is TGTGCCAGCTCACCGGCGGGGCGGGAGGTAACTAGCGAGCAGTACTTC.